This entry features one T cell receptor (beta chain) sequence. The protocol was immunoSEQ multiplex PCR, while the TCRdb copy is restricted to in-frame clones and leaves out a portion. The sample lists tens of thousands of clones; around nine tenths were seen once. Germline CDR1 and CDR2: SGHNT and YYREEE (reference sequence). This CDR3 is built from 14 residues. V was trimmed by 4 bases and J by 10 bases, leaving 15 bases between them. The sampling schedule covered blood at baseline, cycle 4 day 1, and cycle 7 day 1. This record comes from a study of OX40 agonist ivuxolimab in advanced cancers. This specimen consisted of CD4+ or CD8+ T cells sorted from blood, obtained in a trial of the OX40 agonist ivuxolimab. This TCR came from an adult with an advanced solid tumor such as melanoma, head and neck, liver or kidney cancer. The chain is built from TRBV5-4 and TRBJ1-6; D is unresolved. The CDR3 DNA reads as TGTGCCAGCAGCGCGGGGAGGGTTGGATCACCCCTCCACTTT. Translated, it gives CASSAGRVGSPLHF.